The following is a T cell receptor (beta chain) sequence with its context. The junction differs from germline at one of its ends, possibly a read error. In the same sample, other DNA sequences code for this CDR3. Sequencing was performed with immunoSEQ multiplex PCR; in TCRdb, only in-frame clones are kept and a portion is missing. Of roughly 2 million clones in the sample, under 97% were seen once. This entry comes from a study of shared clonotypes between healthy human individuals. This CDR3 has 12 residues. CDR1 is MDHEN and CDR2 is SYDVKM in the germline V gene. The rearrangement uses TRBV28 and TRBJ1-1, with 7 bases matching TRBD1. The receptor was isolated from a man younger than 35 in good health. The sequencing sample was made of naive CD4+ T cells sorted from blood. Subset given: CD45RA+ positively selected. DNA for the CDR3: TGCGCCAGCAGTTCGACAGGGACTGAAGCTTTCTTT. Translating it yields CASSSTGTEAFF.